The entry that follows covers one T cell receptor (beta chain) sequence. As yet, its antigen is unknown. The sample is drawn from a study of blood T cells in healthy people across ages. Study-level results: Correlation between TCR beta diversity and naive T cell percentage was strong. Per million T cells, TCR beta diversity dropped about linearly as age rose.

Per germline, CDR1 MNHEY and CDR2 SVGAGI. Between the trimmed V and J ends, which lost 3 bases and 13 bases, there was a span of 22 bases. CDR3 length: 15 amino acids. A J-beta primer mix and a sample-barcoded 5' primer were used in a second PCR of roughly 7 to 12 cycles. Any given sample supplied a minimum of 2.5 million CDR3-containing paired-end reads. Using its own MiXCR run on the 5' RACE reads, TCRdb lists one record per CDR3 protein. The sample shows over a million distinct CDR3 sequences, 35% to 50% of them seen only once. The receptor comes from a woman aged 55-75 years in good health. The J gene is TRBJ2-4, the V gene TRBV6-5, with TRBD2 as a possible D gene (6 bases). Material: blood. CDR3 bases: TGTGCCAGCAGTTATACGGCGGCAGGGACGGGAGAGCAGTACTTC. Protein: CASSYTAAGTGEQYF.